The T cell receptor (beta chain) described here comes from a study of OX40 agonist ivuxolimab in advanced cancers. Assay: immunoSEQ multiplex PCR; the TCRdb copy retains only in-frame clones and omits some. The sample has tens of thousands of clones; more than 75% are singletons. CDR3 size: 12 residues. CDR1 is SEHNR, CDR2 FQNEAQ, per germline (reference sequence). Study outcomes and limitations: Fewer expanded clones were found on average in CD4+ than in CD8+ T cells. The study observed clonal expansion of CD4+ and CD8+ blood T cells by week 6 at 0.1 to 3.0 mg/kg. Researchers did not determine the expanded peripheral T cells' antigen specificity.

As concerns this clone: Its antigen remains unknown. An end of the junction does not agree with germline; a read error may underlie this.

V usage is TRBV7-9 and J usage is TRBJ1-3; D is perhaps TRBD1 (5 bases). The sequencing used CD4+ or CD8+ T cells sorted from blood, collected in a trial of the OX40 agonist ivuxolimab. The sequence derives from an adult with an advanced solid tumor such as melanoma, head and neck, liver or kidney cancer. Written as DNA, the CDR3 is TGTGCCAGCAGCCTTGAAGGGACGCAAACGAGTTTT. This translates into CASSLEGTQTSF.